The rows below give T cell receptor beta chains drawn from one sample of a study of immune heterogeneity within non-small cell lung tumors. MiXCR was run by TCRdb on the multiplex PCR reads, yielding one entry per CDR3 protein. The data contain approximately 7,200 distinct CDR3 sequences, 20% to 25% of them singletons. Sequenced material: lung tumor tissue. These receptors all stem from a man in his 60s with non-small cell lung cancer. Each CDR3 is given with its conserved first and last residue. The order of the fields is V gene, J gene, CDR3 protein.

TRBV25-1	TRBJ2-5	CASSEPPLGLAPNGETQYF
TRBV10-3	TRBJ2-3	CAISGGTSGSVNTQYF
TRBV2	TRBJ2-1	CASSERAGGRGEQFF
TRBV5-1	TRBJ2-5	CAESRTGGGETQYF
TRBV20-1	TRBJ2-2	CSARDQLAGGPNTGELFF
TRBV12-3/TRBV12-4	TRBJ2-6	CASSFPGTGVRGANVLTF
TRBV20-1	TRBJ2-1	CSVLYLNEQFF
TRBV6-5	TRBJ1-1	CASSYGSSTEAFF
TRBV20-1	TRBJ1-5	CSARTGPNQPQHF
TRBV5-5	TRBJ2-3	CASSLGTSGRTDTQYF
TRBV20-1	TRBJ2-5	CSAIRLGVETQYF
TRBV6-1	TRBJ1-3	CASSVRGPGGNTIYF
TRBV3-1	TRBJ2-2	CASSQGTSFLSTGELFF
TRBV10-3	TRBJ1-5	CAIRQDSNQPQHF
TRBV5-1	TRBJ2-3	CASSSFTSGPTDTQYF
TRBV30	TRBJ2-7	CAWSGGSAYEQYF
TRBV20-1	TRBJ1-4	CSASQRMGTGREKLFF
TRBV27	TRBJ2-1	CASSSRLARNNEQFF
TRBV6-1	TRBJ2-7	CASRVGTSGSYEQYF
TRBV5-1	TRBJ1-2	CASSLDPNYGYTF
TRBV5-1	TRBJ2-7	CASSLATESSTSYEQYF
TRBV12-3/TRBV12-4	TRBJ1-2	CANSLRERGGYTF